Presented here are 28 T cell receptor beta chains from one specimen sequenced in a study of T-cell reconstitution after alpha-beta-depleted transplantation in children. Molecular barcoding with unique molecular identifiers was used for the TCRbeta library. TCRdb re-analysed the PCR reads in MiXCR, keeping a single row per CDR3 protein. The data contain about 440,000 distinct CDR3 sequences, roughly 44% of them singletons. The material was PBMCs, obtained before TCRalphabeta/CD19-depleted stem cell transplant. The receptor source for this set is a girl aged 2-10 years with aplastic anemia, due to receive a stem cell transplant.

V usage is TRBV18 and J usage is TRBJ2-7, with D uncertain. Trimming cost V 2 bases and J 9 bases, with 23 bases left between them. Looked up from germline, CDR1 is KGHSH and CDR2 is LQKENI. CDR3 size: 16 residues. The CDR3: CASSPGQRYSEIRQYF. CDR3 nucleotide sequence: TGTGCCAGCTCACCAGGGCAGCGATATTCGGAGATTAGGCAGTACTTC. Looking up the rest from reference TRBV18 and TRBJ2-7 gives the full variable domain: NAGVMQNPRHLVRRRGQEARLRCSPMKGHSHVYWYRQLPEEGLKFMVYLQKENIIDESGMPKERFSAEFPKEGPSILRIQQVVRGDSAAYFCASSPGQRYSEIRQYFGPGTRLTVT.

This clonotype was picked up one time. J is TRBJ2-7 and V is TRBV4-2, with 7 bases matching TRBD2. The CDR3 loop spans 15 amino acids. V dropped 2 bases and J dropped 1; count of bases not matched to a gene: 5. CDR1 and CDR2 (germline): LGHNA, YNFKEQ. CDR3 residues: CASSQFGRESYEQYF. The CDR3 DNA is TGTGCCAGCAGCCAATTTGGGCGGGAGTCCTACGAGCAGTACTTC.

This clonotype showed up just a few times. The CDR3: CASSFSPNTEAFF. CDR3 DNA sequence: TGCGCCAGCAGCTTTTCCCCGAACACTGAAGCTTTCTTT. The chain is built from TRBV5-1 and TRBJ1-1; D gene ambiguous. This CDR3 comprises 13 residues. The germline gives CDR1 SGHRS, CDR2 YFSETQ. V lost 2 bases and J lost 1, with 6 bases in between.

There are a few counts of this clonotype. This chain links TRBV7-9 with TRBJ2-7; 9 nucleotides agree with TRBD1. J was trimmed by 6 bases and V by 3 bases; bases with no gene match: 3. The CDR3 has 13 amino acids. CDR1 SEHNR and CDR2 FQNEAQ come from the germline V gene (reference sequence). The CDR3 loop is CASSFHRGREQYF. Here the CDR3 DNA reads TGTGCCAGCAGCTTCCACAGGGGGCGCGAGCAGTACTTC.

As regards this clonotype: One end of the junction fails to match germline, which may point to a read error. V and J are TRBV20-1 and TRBJ1-1; no firm D call. The V gene's germline CDR1 is DFQATT and CDR2 SNEGSKA (reference sequence). The CDR3 length is 13 residues. This CDR3 reads CSARVRLNTETFF. DNA of the CDR3: TGCAGTGCTAGAGTGAGGCTGAACACTGAAACTTTCTTT.

The chain is built from TRBV2 and TRBJ1-5; D not certain. V was shortened by 2 bases and J by 4 bases, with 12 bases between the two germline ends. This CDR3 contains 15 residues. Germline-derived CDR1 and CDR2 are SNHLY and FYNNEI. DNA for the CDR3: TGTGCCAGCAGTGAAAACTCGGCGGGAAATCAGCCCCAGCATTTT. Protein sequence: CASSENSAGNQPQHF. The entire variable domain, with the rest obtained from reference TRBV2 and TRBJ1-5, is as follows: EPEVTQTPSHQVTQMGQEVILRCVPISNHLYFYWYRQILGQKVEFLVSFYNNEISEKSEIFDDQFSVERPDGSNFTLKIRSTKLEDSAMYFCASSENSAGNQPQHFGDGTRLSIL.

J is TRBJ2-1 and V is TRBV7-2; 8 bases agree with TRBD2. The CDR3 has 21 residues. V dropped 5 bases and J dropped 3; count of bases not matched to a gene: 24. The V gene's germline CDR1 is SGHTA and CDR2 FQGNSA. The chain's CDR3 is CASSETRLGAGAGAVYNEQFF. The CDR3 DNA reads TGTGCCAGCAGCGAGACAAGGTTGGGGGCGGGAGCGGGAGCTGTCTACAATGAGCAGTTCTTC.

This chain uses TRBV6-1 with TRBJ2-3, with 10 bases identical to TRBD2. Trimming took 5 bases from V and 1 from J; bases not matched to a gene: 3. The CDR3 covers 15 residues. CDR1 and CDR2 (germline): MNHNS, SASEGT. The CDR3 region is CASSILAGGTDTQYF. The CDR3 region has the DNA TGTGCCAGCAGTATTCTAGCGGGGGGCACAGATACGCAGTATTTT.

The rearrangement joins TRBV6-5 to TRBJ1-5, with D tentatively TRBD1 (6 bases). Trimming cost V 4 bases and J 5 bases, with 12 bases left between them. CDR1 MNHEY and CDR2 SVGAGI come from the germline V gene. The CDR3 is 14 residues long. CDR3 coding DNA: TGTGCCAGCAGTTTGCCCCAGGGGCATCAGCCCCAGCATTTT. This gives the protein CASSLPQGHQPQHF.

This rearrangement joins TRBV3-1 to TRBJ1-4, with D perhaps matching TRBD1 (6 bases). V lost 0 bases, J lost 13 bases, and 18 bases lay in between. The CDR3 is 15 residues long. CDR1 is LGHDT, CDR2 YNNKEL, per germline (reference sequence). The CDR3 is CASSQDQQGRRALFF. The CDR3 DNA reads as TGTGCCAGCAGCCAAGATCAACAGGGACGGAGAGCACTGTTTTTT. Supplemented by reference TRBV3-1 and TRBJ1-4, the full variable domain reads DTAVSQTPKYLVTQMGNDKSIKCEQNLGHDTMYWYKQDSKKFLKIMFSYNNKELIINETVPNRFSPKSPDKAHLNLHINSLELGDSAVYFCASSQDQQGRRALFFGSGTQLSVL.

This clonotype was detected many times. The chain combines TRBV4-3 with TRBJ2-5; perhaps D is TRBD1 or TRBD2 (5 bases each). V lost 0 bases to trimming and J lost 1 base, with 12 bases between them. The CDR3 has 16 amino acids. Germline lookup yields CDR1 LGHNA and CDR2 YSLEER. The CDR3 DNA is TGCGCCAGCAGCCAAGATTTCAGGGACCTCCAAGAGACCCAGTACTTC. Translating it yields CASSQDFRDLQETQYF.

This clonotype turned up a few times. The V and J genes are TRBV6-5 and TRBJ2-5; D possibly corresponds to TRBD2 (5 bases). Germline V CDR1 and CDR2: MNHEY, SVGAGI. This CDR3 is built from 15 residues. Trimming took 6 bases from V and 4 from J, leaving 18 bases between them. The DNA of the CDR3 is TGTGCCAGCAGCCCAATCGGAGGTCGAGGAGAGACCCAGTACTTC. Amino acids: CASSPIGGRGETQYF.

Only a few counts were recorded for this clonotype. The chain combines TRBV5-1 with TRBJ1-3; D unresolved. Trimming shortened V by 4 bases and J by 4 bases, and 12 bases separated the two germline ends. CDR1 and CDR2 (germline): SGHRS, YFSETQ. This CDR3 is 14 amino acids long. In nucleotides, the CDR3 is TGCGCCAGCAGCAGCTTGGCGGACGGAAACACCATATATTTT. Protein product: CASSSLADGNTIYF.

V is TRBV7-8 and J is TRBJ1-4; TRBD1 aligns across 7 bases. In germline, CDR1 is SGHVS, CDR2 FQNEAQ. The length of the CDR3 is 17 residues. The V and J ends lost 3 bases and 0 bases, in that order; junction bases with no gene match: 7. The CDR3 is CASSFRDSVATNEKLFF. CDR3 nucleotides: TGTGCCAGCAGCTTCCGGGACAGCGTCGCAACTAATGAAAAACTGTTTTTT.

This chain's CDR3 is CSGLGQGGLISSDTQYF. DNA for the CDR3: TGCAGCGGCCTGGGACAGGGAGGTCTGATCTCGTCAGATACGCAGTATTTT. V gene TRBV29-1 combines with J gene TRBJ2-3; TRBD1 matches 9 bases. CDR1 is SQVTM, CDR2 ANQGSEA, per germline. With V trimmed by 7 bases and J by 4 bases, 18 bases remained unmatched. The CDR3 sequence is 17 residues long.

Comments on this clonotype: A read error is possible here, since a much larger clone lies one base away. The chain carries TRBV20-1 and TRBJ2-3; TRBD1 or TRBD2 may be the D gene (6 bases each). This CDR3 comprises 15 residues. The germline CDR1 and CDR2 sequences are DFQATT and SNEGSKA (reference sequence). The CDR3: CSALRGERPTDMQYF. Written as DNA, the CDR3 is TGCAGTGCCCTAAGGGGGGAGAGACCCACAGATATGCAGTATTTT.

This clonotype was detected only a few times. The chain combines TRBV6-1 with TRBJ1-4; 9 nucleotides agree with TRBD1. The CDR3 is made up of 16 amino acids. V was pared by 5 bases and J by 8 bases, with 12 bases of the junction left unmatched. Germline V gene data show CDR1 as MNHNS and CDR2 as SASEGT. The chain's CDR3 is CASSPRIQGAGEKLFF. CDR3 coding DNA: TGTGCCAGCAGTCCCCGCATACAGGGGGCAGGGGAAAAACTGTTTTTT.

The chain employs TRBV20-1 and TRBJ2-3; the D is unclear. Trimming pared 2 bases from V and 4 bases from J, leaving 7 bases between. CDR1 is DFQATT and CDR2 is SNEGSKA in the germline V gene (reference sequence). CDR3 length: 12 residues. In DNA form, the CDR3 reads TGCAGTGCTAGATTCTGGCCAGATACGCAGTATTTT. Translated: CSARFWPDTQYF.

This clonotype was counted many times. This rearrangement joins TRBV12-3 or TRBV12-4 to TRBJ2-1, with TRBD2 identical over 8 bases. The V and J ends lost 6 bases and 0 bases, in that order; junction bases with no gene match: 7. The CDR3 is made up of 16 amino acids. CDR3: CASSTTSVPSYNEQFF. Here the CDR3 DNA reads TGTGCCAGCAGCACGACTAGCGTCCCCTCCTACAATGAGCAGTTCTTC.

There are a few counts of this clonotype. Relative to the germline gene, one junction end is altered; a read error may explain this. The chain carries TRBV12-3 or TRBV12-4 and TRBJ2-7; 12 bases line up with TRBD2. CDR3 size: 14 residues. The chain's CDR3 is CASSFGLAGPFRDF. The CDR3 DNA reads TGTGCCAGCAGTTTTGGACTAGCGGGACCGTTTAGGGACTTC.

The chain uses TRBV6-5 and TRBJ2-2; TRBD2 matches at 11 bases. Germline CDR1 and CDR2: MNHEY and SVGAGI. V gave up 0 bases and J gave up 6 bases; unmatched junction bases: 9. The CDR3 spans 18 residues. The DNA for the CDR3 is TGTGCCAGCAGTTACTCGGGGCGGCTGACTAGCGGGGCCGGGGAGCTGTTTTTT. It is translated as CASSYSGRLTSGAGELFF.

J is TRBJ1-2 and V is TRBV28; TRBD1 agrees at 11 bases. The CDR3 covers 14 residues. Trimming cost V 6 bases and J 6 bases; bases outside gene matches: 6. The V gene's germline CDR1 is MDHEN and CDR2 SYDVKM. The CDR3 coding sequence is TGTGCCAGCAGAAGGACAGGGGGCGGGAATGGCTACACCTTC. It translates to CASRRTGGGNGYTF.

This clonotype is a singleton in its sample. This rearrangement joins TRBV7-2 to TRBJ2-1, with 10 bases lining up with TRBD2. Per the germline V gene, CDR1 is SGHTA and CDR2 is FQGNSA. Germline trimming cut 8 bases from V and 7 bases from J; bases unmatched to any gene: 8. CDR3 length: 14 residues. This CDR3 reads CASGTSGVLNEQFF. CDR3 in DNA: TGTGCCAGCGGAACTAGCGGGGTTTTAAATGAGCAGTTCTTC.

The chain joins TRBV6-5 to TRBJ2-3, with a weak D call TRBD2 (5 bases). CDR1 MNHEY and CDR2 SVGAGI come from the germline V gene. The CDR3 contains 18 residues. V was clipped by 0 bases and J by 4 bases, with 20 bases between them. The CDR3 sequence is CASSYSVARRIGADTQYF. DNA of the CDR3: TGTGCCAGCAGTTACTCGGTAGCGCGCCGGATAGGTGCAGATACGCAGTATTTT.

The chain recombines TRBV20-1 with TRBJ2-5; possible D gene TRBD1, 5 bases. This CDR3 comprises 13 residues. With 6 bases removed from V and 7 bases from J, the gap between germline ends came to 18 bases. CDR1 is DFQATT and CDR2 is SNEGSKA in the germline V gene (reference sequence). The chain's CDR3 is CSAPRTPQGTQYF. The CDR3 DNA is TGCAGTGCCCCTAGAACCCCCCAGGGGACCCAGTACTTC.

This sequence joins TRBV7-9 and TRBJ2-7; 7 bases agree with TRBD1. With V trimmed by 3 bases and J by 12 bases, 5 bases remained unmatched. CDR3 length: 11 amino acids. Germline V CDR1 and CDR2: SEHNR, FQNEAQ (reference sequence). CDR3 nucleotide sequence: TGTGCCAGCAGCTTGTCGACAGGGTTGTACTTC. Protein product: CASSLSTGLYF.

This clonotype was observed at least ten times. This chain's CDR3 is CASSFELASEQFF. CDR3 nucleotides: TGCGCCAGCAGCTTCGAACTAGCAAGTGAGCAGTTCTTC. The chain employs TRBV5-1 and TRBJ2-1; a possible D gene is TRBD2 (6 bases). Germline loops: CDR1 SGHRS, CDR2 YFSETQ. The CDR3 consists of 13 residues. Between the trimmed V and J ends, which lost 2 bases and 9 bases, there was a span of 12 bases.

V usage is TRBV18 and J usage is TRBJ1-1; D not certain. The CDR3 extends over 15 amino acids. Trimming shortened V by 3 bases and J by 0 bases, and 11 bases separated the two germline ends. From germline, CDR1 is KGHSH and CDR2 LQKENI. The CDR3 bases are TGTGCCAGCTCACCCTGGACCGCTATGAACACTGAAGCTTTCTTT. Translating it yields CASSPWTAMNTEAFF. The whole variable domain, filled in from reference TRBV18 and TRBJ1-1, reads NAGVMQNPRHLVRRRGQEARLRCSPMKGHSHVYWYRQLPEEGLKFMVYLQKENIIDESGMPKERFSAEFPKEGPSILRIQQVVRGDSAAYFCASSPWTAMNTEAFFGQGTRLTVV.